The T cell receptor (beta chain) described here comes from a study of T cell repertoires in cytomegalovirus infection. Study context: CMV epitopes, recently identified HLA-C-restricted and well-studied HLA-B-restricted, were used. Evidence of both CMV infection and a matching HLA type came from public TCR beta signatures.

V lost 9 bases, J lost 4 bases, and 7 bases stayed unmatched. The CDR3 is made up of 14 amino acids. From germline, CDR1 is LNHNV and CDR2 YYDKDF (reference sequence). TCRdb re-called the reads through MiXCR, storing one row per CDR3 protein. The repertoire includes some 900,000 distinct CDR3 sequences, 32% of them detected once, and approximately 13% sits in the top ten. General study findings and limits: CMV-specific TCR beta clonotypes restricted by HLA-C dominated the ex vivo response.

Comments on this clonotype: What it binds is unknown.

The source was cultured CD8+ T cells from PBMCs, collected from culture after CMV antigen stimulation. The receptor was isolated from a human donor in good health (CMV status not recorded). Some clones in this sample may be carry-over from other donors' samples. The rearrangement links TRBV15 to TRBJ2-2, with 8 nucleotides matching TRBD1. CDR3: CATTADRATGELFF. DNA of the CDR3: TGTGCCACAACGGCGGACAGGGCCACCGGGGAGCTGTTTTTT.